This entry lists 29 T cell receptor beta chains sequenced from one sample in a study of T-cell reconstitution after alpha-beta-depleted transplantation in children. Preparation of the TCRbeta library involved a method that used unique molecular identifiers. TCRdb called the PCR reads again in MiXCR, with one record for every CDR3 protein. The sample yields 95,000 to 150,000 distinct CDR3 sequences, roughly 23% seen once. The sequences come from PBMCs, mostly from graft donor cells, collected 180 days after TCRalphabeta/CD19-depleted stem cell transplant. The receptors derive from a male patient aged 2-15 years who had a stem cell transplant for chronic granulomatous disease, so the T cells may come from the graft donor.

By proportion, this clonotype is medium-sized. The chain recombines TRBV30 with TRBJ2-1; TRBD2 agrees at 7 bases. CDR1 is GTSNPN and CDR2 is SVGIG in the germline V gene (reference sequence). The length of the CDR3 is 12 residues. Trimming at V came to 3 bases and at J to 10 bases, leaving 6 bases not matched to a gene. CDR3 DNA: TGTGCCTGGAGCCTACTAGCGAGGGAGCAGTTCTTC. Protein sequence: CAWSLLAREQFF.

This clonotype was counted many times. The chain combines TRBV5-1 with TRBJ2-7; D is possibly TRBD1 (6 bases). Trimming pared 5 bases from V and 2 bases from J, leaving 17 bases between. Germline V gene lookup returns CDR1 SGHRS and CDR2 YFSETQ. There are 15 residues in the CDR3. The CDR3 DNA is TGCGCCAGCAGTCCTACAGGGTATGGGGCCTACGAGCAGTACTTC. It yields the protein CASSPTGYGAYEQYF.

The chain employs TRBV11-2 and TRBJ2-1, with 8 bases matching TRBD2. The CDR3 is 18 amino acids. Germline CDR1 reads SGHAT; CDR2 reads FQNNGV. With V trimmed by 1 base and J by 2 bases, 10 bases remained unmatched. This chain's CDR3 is CASSLVGGLGSPYNEQFF. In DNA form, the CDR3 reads TGTGCCAGCAGCTTAGTGGGGGGACTAGGGAGCCCCTACAATGAGCAGTTCTTC.

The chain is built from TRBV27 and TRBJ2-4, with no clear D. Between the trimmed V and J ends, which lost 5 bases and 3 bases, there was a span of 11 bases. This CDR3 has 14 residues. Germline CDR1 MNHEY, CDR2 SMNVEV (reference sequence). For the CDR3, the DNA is TGTGCCAGCAGTCGGAAACCAAACAAAAACATTCAGTACTTC. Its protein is CASSRKPNKNIQYF.

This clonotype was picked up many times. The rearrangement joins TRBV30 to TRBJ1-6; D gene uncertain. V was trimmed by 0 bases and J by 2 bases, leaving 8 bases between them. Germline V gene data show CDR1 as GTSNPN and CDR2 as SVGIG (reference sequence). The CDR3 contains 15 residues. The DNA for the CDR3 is TGTGCCTGGAGTGTAGGACGGCCCTATAATTCACCCCTCCACTTT. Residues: CAWSVGRPYNSPLHF.

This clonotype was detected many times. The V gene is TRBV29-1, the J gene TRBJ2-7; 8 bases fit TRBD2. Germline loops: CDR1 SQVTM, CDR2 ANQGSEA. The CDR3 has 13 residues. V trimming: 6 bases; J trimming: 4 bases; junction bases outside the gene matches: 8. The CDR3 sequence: CSVTTSGGYEQYF. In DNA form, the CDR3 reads TGCAGCGTGACAACTAGCGGAGGGTACGAGCAGTACTTC.

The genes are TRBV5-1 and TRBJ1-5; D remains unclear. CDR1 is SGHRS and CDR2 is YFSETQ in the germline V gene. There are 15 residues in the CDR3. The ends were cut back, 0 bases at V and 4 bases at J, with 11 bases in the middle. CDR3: CASSLVRGRNQPQHF. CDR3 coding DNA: TGCGCCAGCAGCTTGGTTCGGGGTAGGAATCAGCCCCAGCATTTT.

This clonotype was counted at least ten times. The CDR3 sequence is CSVEGTKLGGPDTQYF. The CDR3 DNA reads TGCAGCGTTGAAGGGACTAAACTCGGCGGCCCAGATACGCAGTATTTT. This chain links TRBV29-1 with TRBJ2-3; TRBD2 might be the D (6 bases). Trimming stripped 1 base from V and 4 bases from J, with 18 bases between. The germline gives CDR1 SQVTM, CDR2 ANQGSEA. The CDR3 consists of 16 residues.

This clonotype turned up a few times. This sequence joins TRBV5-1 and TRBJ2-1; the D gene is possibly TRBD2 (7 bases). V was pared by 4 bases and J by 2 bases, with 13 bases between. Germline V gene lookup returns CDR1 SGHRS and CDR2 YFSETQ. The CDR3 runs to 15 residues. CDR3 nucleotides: TGCGCCAGCAGCCTGAGCGGGACAACCTACAATGAGCAGTTCTTC. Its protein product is CASSLSGTTYNEQFF. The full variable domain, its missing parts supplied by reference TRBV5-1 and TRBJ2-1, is KAGVTQTPRYLIKTRGQQVTLSCSPISGHRSVSWYQQTPGQGLQFLFEYFSETQRNKGNFPGRFSGRQFSNSRSEMNVSTLELGDSALYLCASSLSGTTYNEQFFGPGTRLTVL.

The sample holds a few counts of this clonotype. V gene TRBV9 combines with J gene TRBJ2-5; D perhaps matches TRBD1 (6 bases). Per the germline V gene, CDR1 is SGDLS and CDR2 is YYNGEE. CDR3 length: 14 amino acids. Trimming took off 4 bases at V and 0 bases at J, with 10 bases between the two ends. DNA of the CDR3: TGTGCCAGCAGCATTGGACAGAACCAAGAGACCCAGTACTTC. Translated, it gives CASSIGQNQETQYF.

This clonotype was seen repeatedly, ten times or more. The CDR3 coding sequence is TGTGCCAGCACACTTCGTTCAGGGGGGACTGAAGCTTTCTTT. Amino acids: CASTLRSGGTEAFF. The rearrangement links TRBV28 to TRBJ1-1; 7 bases agree with TRBD1. Germline-derived CDR1 and CDR2 are MDHEN and SYDVKM. The CDR3 covers 14 residues. Trimming cost V 7 bases and J 5 bases; bases outside gene matches: 10.

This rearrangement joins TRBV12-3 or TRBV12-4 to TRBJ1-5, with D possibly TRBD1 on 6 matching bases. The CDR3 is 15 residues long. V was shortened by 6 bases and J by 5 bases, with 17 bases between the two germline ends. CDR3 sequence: CASRLKGVRDQPQHF. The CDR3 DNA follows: TGTGCCAGCAGATTAAAGGGGGTGAGGGATCAGCCCCAGCATTTT.

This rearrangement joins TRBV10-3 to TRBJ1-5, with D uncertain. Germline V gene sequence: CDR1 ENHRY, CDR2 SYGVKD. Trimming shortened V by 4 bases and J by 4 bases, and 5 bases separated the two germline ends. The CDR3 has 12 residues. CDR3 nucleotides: TGTGCCATCAGTGGGCAGAATCAGCCCCAGCATTTT. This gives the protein CAISGQNQPQHF.

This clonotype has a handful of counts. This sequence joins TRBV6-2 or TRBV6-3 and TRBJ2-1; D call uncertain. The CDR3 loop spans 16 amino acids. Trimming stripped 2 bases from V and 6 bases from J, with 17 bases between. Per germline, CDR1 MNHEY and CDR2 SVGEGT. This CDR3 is CASSYPGLIGGNEQFF. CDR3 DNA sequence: TGTGCCAGCAGTTACCCTGGGTTGATAGGCGGCAATGAGCAGTTCTTC.

As DNA, the CDR3 is TGTGCCAGCTCACCAGAAAACCTTAACTATGGCTACACCTTC. Its protein product is CASSPENLNYGYTF. The chain couples TRBV18 to TRBJ1-2; D is unclear. Per germline, CDR1 KGHSH and CDR2 LQKENI. Trimming cost V 2 bases and J 1 base, with 8 bases left between them. CDR3 length equals 14 residues.

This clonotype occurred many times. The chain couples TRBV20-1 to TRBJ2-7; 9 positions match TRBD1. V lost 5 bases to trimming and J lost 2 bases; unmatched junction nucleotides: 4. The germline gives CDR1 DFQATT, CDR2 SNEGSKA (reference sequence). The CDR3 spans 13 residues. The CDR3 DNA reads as TGCAGTGCTGCACAGGGGGCCCCCTACGAGCAGTACTTC. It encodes CSAAQGAPYEQYF.

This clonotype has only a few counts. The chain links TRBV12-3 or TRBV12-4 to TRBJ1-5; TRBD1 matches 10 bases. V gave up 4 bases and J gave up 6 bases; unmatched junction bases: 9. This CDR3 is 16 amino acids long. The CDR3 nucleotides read TGTGCCAGCAGTTCCGAAACCGGGACAGGGGTTCAGCCCCAGCATTTT. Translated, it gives CASSSETGTGVQPQHF.

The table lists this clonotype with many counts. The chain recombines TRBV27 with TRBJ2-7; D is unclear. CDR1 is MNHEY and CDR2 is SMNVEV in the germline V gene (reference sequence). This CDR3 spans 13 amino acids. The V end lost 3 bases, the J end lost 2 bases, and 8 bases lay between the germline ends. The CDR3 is CASSFKVPYEQYF. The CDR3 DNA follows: TGTGCCAGCAGTTTCAAGGTCCCCTACGAGCAGTACTTC.

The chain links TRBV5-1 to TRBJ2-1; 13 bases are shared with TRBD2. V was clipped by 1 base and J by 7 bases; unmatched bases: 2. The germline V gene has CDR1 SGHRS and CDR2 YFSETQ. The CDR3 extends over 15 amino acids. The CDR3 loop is CASSLKLAGGNEQFF. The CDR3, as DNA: TGCGCCAGCAGCTTGAAACTAGCGGGAGGGAATGAGCAGTTCTTC.

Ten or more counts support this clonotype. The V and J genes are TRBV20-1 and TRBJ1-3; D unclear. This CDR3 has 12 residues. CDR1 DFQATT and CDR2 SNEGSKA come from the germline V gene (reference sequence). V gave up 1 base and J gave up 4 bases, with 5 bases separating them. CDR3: CSARARGNTIYF. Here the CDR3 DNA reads TGCAGTGCTAGAGCCAGGGGAAACACCATATATTTT.

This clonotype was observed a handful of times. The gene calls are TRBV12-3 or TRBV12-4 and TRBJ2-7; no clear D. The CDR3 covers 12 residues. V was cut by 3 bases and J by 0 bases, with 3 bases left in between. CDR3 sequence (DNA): TGTGCCAGCAGTTTCCTCTCCTACGAGCAGTACTTC. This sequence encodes CASSFLSYEQYF.

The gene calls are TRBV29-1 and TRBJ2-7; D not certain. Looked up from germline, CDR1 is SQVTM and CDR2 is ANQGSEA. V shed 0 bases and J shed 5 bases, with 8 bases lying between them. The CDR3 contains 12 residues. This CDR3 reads CSVEDWVDEQYF. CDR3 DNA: TGCAGCGTTGAAGATTGGGTCGACGAGCAGTACTTC.

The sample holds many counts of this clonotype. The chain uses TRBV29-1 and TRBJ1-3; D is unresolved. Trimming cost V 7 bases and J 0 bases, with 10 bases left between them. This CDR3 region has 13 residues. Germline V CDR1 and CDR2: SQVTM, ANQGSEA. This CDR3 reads CSASGISGNTIYF. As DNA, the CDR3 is TGCAGCGCGAGCGGGATCTCTGGAAACACCATATATTTT.

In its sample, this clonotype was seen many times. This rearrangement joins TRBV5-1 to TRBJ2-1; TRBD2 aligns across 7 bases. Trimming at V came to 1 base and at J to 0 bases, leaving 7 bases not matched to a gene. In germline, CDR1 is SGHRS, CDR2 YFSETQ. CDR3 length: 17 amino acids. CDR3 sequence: CASSLLLGGNSYNEQFF. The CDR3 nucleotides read TGCGCCAGCAGCTTGCTACTCGGGGGGAACTCCTACAATGAGCAGTTCTTC.

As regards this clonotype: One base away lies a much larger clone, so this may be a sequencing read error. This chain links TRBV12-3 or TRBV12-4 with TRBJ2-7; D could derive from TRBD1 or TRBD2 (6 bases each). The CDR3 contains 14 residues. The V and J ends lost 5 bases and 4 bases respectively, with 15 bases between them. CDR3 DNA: TGTGCCAGCAGTCGCGGGACACACATTTACGAGCAGTACTTC. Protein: CASSRGTHIYEQYF.

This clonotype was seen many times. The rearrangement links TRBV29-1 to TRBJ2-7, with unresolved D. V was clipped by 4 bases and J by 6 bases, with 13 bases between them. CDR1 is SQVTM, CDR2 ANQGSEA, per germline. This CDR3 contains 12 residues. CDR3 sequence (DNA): TGCAGCGTTGCCCCCAGCCTTTCCGAGCAGTACTTC. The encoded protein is CSVAPSLSEQYF.

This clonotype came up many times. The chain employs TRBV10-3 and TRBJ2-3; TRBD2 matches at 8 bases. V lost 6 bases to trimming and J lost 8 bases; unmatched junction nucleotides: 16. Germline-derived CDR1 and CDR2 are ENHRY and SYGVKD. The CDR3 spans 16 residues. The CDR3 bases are TGTGCCATCAGCCACATTCGGGAGCGGGAGATCGGTACGCAGTATTTT. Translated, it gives CAISHIREREIGTQYF.

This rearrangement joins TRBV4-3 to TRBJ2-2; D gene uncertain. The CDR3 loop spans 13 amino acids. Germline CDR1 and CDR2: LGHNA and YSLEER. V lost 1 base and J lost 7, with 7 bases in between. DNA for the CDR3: TGCGCCAGCAGCCAAGTACTTGACGGGGAGCTGTTTTTT. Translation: CASSQVLDGELFF.

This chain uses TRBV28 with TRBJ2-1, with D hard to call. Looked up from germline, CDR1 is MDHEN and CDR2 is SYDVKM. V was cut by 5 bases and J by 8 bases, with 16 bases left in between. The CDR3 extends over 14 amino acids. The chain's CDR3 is CASSPYPVRDEQFF. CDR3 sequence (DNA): TGTGCCAGCAGTCCCTATCCAGTTAGGGATGAGCAGTTCTTC.